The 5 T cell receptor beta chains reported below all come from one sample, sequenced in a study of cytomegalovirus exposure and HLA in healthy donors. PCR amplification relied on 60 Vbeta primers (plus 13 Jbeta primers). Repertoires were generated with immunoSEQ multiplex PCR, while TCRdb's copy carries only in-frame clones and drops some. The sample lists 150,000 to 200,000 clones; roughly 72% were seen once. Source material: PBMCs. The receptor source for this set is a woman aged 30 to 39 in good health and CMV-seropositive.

In DNA, the CDR3 is TGTGCCAGCAGGATTCTACAGGGGGCTGACAATCAGCCCCAGCATTTT. Translated, it gives CASRILQGADNQPQHF. This sequence joins TRBV28 and TRBJ1-5; 9 bases are a match to TRBD1. Per germline, CDR1 MDHEN and CDR2 SYDVKM. The J segment lost 3 bases and the V segment lost 6 bases, leaving 9 bases of the junction unmatched. The CDR3 runs 16 residues.

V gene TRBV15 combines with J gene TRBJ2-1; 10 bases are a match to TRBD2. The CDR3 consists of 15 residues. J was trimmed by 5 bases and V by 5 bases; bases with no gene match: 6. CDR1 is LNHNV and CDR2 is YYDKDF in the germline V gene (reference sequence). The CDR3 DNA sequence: TGTGCCACCAGCCGAGCGGGAGGGCCAGACAATGAGCAGTTCTTC. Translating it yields CATSRAGGPDNEQFF.

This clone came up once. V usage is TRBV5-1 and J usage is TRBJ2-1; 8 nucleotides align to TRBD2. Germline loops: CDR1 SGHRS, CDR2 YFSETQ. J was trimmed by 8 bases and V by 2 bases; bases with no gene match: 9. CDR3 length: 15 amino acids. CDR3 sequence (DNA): TGCGCCAGCAGCTTAATCGGGAGGGCCAGAGATGAGCAGTTCTTC. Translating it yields CASSLIGRARDEQFF.

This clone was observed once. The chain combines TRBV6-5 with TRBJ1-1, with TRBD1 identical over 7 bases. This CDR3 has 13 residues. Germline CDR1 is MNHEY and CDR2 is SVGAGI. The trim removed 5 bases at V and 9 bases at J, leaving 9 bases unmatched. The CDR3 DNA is TGTGCCAGCAGTCCCACGTTACAGGGGAAAGCTTTCTTT. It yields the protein CASSPTLQGKAFF.

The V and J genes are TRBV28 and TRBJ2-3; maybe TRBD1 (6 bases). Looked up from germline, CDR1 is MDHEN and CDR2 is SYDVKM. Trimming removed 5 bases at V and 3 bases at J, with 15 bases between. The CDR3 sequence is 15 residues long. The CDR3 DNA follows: TGTGCCAGCAGTCTCGACAGGACGGGAACAGATACGCAGTATTTT. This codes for CASSLDRTGTDTQYF. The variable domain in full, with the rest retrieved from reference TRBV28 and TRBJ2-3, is DVKVTQSSRYLVKRTGEKVFLECVQDMDHENMFWYRQDPGLGLRLIYFSYDVKMKEKGDIPEGYSVSREKKERFSLILESASTNQTSMYLCASSLDRTGTDTQYFGPGTRLTVL.